This TCR beta chain stems from a study of identical twins. Study-level points and caveats: The analysis was cross-sectional rather than longitudinal within donors.

V shed 5 bases, J shed 7 bases, and the junction held 10 bases outside the gene matches. CDR3 length: 16 amino acids. The table lists this clonotype with many counts. The antigen remains unidentified. TCRdb reprocessed the 5' RACE reads via MiXCR and lists one record per CDR3 protein. The data contain 500,000 to 650,000 distinct CDR3 sequences, 20% to 25% of them singletons. The sample was also linked to a second study, of yellow fever vaccine responses in identical twins.

Sequencing input: CD4+ T cells sorted from blood. The sequence was obtained from a woman aged 18-30 years in good health. The V and J genes are TRBV12-3 or TRBV12-4 and TRBJ2-1, with 11 bases fitting TRBD1. CDR3 coding DNA: TGTGCCAGCAGTCCACTCGGGACAGGGGGTTTGAATGAGCAGTTCTTC. This sequence encodes CASSPLGTGGLNEQFF.